A single sample gave rise to the 13 T cell receptor beta chains below, sequenced in a study of cytomegalovirus exposure and HLA in healthy donors. The PCR employed 60 Vbeta primers together with 13 Jbeta primers. Sequenced by immunoSEQ multiplex PCR; TCRdb stores in-frame clones only, minus some. In the table there are 65,000 to 80,000 clones, roughly 80% of which are singletons. The source material was PBMCs. The receptors originated from a woman aged 40-49 years in good health and CMV-seropositive.

The chain recombines TRBV14 with TRBJ2-5; the D gene is possibly TRBD1 (6 bases). Trimming removed 4 bases at V and 2 bases at J, with 11 bases between. This CDR3 comprises 14 residues. From germline, CDR1 is SGHDN and CDR2 FVKESK. Here the CDR3 DNA reads TGTGCCAGCAGCCGAAACAGGGCTCAAGAGACCCAGTACTTC. This sequence encodes CASSRNRAQETQYF.

This clone was counted once. The chain joins TRBV29-1 to TRBJ1-2, with no clear D. The ends were cut back, 4 bases at V and 4 bases at J, with 4 bases in the middle. CDR1 SQVTM and CDR2 ANQGSEA come from the germline V gene. The CDR3 is 10 amino acids. The CDR3 DNA reads TGCAGCGTTGTATCCTATGGCTACACCTTC. Amino acid sequence: CSVVSYGYTF.

The V gene is TRBV19, the J gene TRBJ1-2; a possible D gene is TRBD1 (6 bases). The V end lost 6 bases, the J end lost 5 bases, and 16 bases lay between the germline ends. The CDR3 has 14 amino acids. Germline CDR1 and CDR2: LNHDA and SQIVND (reference sequence). CDR3 residues: CASSRVGGPYGYTF. The CDR3 DNA follows: TGTGCCAGTAGCCGGGTGGGGGGGCCGTATGGCTACACCTTC.

This clone was detected once. V and J are TRBV2 and TRBJ2-7, with 10 positions matching TRBD2. The CDR3 has 15 residues. Trimming took 1 base from V and 5 from J; bases not matched to a gene: 5. Germline values: CDR1 SNHLY, CDR2 FYNNEI. The CDR3 spells CASSEVSGRGHEQYF. In nucleotides, the CDR3 is TGTGCCAGCAGTGAAGTGAGCGGGAGGGGGCACGAGCAGTACTTC.

The rearrangement joins TRBV9 to TRBJ1-6; 7 bases agree with TRBD1. Germline loops: CDR1 SGDLS, CDR2 YYNGEE. V was pared by 4 bases and J by 7 bases, with 8 bases of the junction left unmatched. This CDR3 is 15 amino acids long. The CDR3 region has the DNA TGTGCCAGCAGCTCAGAGACAGGGAGGAATTCACCCCTCCACTTT. The encoded protein is CASSSETGRNSPLHF.

The chain employs TRBV11-3 and TRBJ2-2; D is ambiguous. This CDR3 region has 14 residues. Germline V gene data show CDR1 as SGHNT and CDR2 as YENEEA. The germline V and J ends were trimmed by 5 bases and 2 bases, with 9 bases remaining between them. The CDR3 region is CASSPNRNTGELFF. The CDR3 region has the DNA TGTGCCAGCAGCCCTAATCGAAACACCGGGGAGCTGTTTTTT. Complete variable domain (other parts from reference TRBV11-3 and TRBJ2-2): EAGVVQSPRYKIIEKKQPVAFWCNPISGHNTLYWYLQNLGQGPELLIRYENEEAVDDSQLPKDRFSAERLKGVDSTLKIQPAELGDSAVYLCASSPNRNTGELFFGEGSRLTVL.

This clone was detected a few times. The chain links TRBV5-1 to TRBJ1-1; 11 bases map to TRBD1. Trimming at V came to 4 bases and at J to 1 base, leaving 9 bases not matched to a gene. The CDR3 is 17 amino acids. CDR1 and CDR2 (germline): SGHRS, YFSETQ. CDR3 DNA: TGCGCCAGCAGCAACGGACAGGGGGCGCGTGCGAACACTGAAGCTTTCTTT. Translating gives CASSNGQGARANTEAFF.

This rearrangement joins TRBV4-1 to TRBJ2-1; TRBD2 aligns across 8 bases. This CDR3 has 18 residues. The V segment lost 5 bases and the J segment 4 bases; nucleotides outside the gene matches: 16. CDR1 and CDR2 from the germline V gene are MGHRA and YSYEKL. This CDR3 is CASSSGRAGTSRYNEQFF. CDR3 nucleotide sequence: TGCGCCAGCAGCTCAGGGCGCGCCGGGACTAGTCGATACAATGAGCAGTTCTTC.

This clone turned up a few times. The rearrangement links TRBV5-1 to TRBJ1-1; TRBD1 might be the D (5 bases). The germline CDR1 and CDR2 sequences are SGHRS and YFSETQ. This CDR3 has 13 residues. V gave up 6 bases and J gave up 5 bases, with 14 bases separating them. The CDR3 protein is CASNDGRGTEAFF. CDR3 DNA sequence: TGCGCCAGCAACGATGGGAGGGGAACTGAAGCTTTCTTT.

The V gene is TRBV5-6, the J gene TRBJ2-7, with D possibly being TRBD2 (5 bases). The CDR3 is 13 residues long. Germline V gives CDR1 SGHDT, CDR2 YYEEEE. V dropped 5 bases and J dropped 2 bases, with 11 bases sitting between them. The CDR3 sequence: CASRLRVAYEQYF. The CDR3 coding sequence is TGTGCCAGCAGACTGAGGGTAGCCTACGAGCAGTACTTC.

The chain uses TRBV9 and TRBJ1-1; D is undetermined. The CDR3 spans 13 residues. Per germline, CDR1 SGDLS and CDR2 YYNGEE. V was pared by 4 bases and J by 3 bases, with 10 bases between. Written as DNA, the CDR3 is TGTGCCAGCAGCCCCCGAGGAGACACTGAAGCTTTCTTT. Its protein is CASSPRGDTEAFF.

The rearrangement uses TRBV5-8 and TRBJ2-5; 7 nucleotides agree with TRBD2. The CDR3 length is 12 residues. Germline-derived CDR1 and CDR2 are SGHTS and YDEGEE. The V gene end was trimmed by 2 bases and the J gene end by 5 bases; junction bases not matched to a gene: 0. As DNA, the CDR3 is TGTGCCAGCAGCTTCGGGAGGGAGACCCAGTACTTC. Amino acids: CASSFGRETQYF.

This clone was counted only a few times. The chain is built from TRBV19 and TRBJ2-2, with D perhaps matching TRBD1 (6 bases). V lost 7 bases, J lost 6 bases, and 18 bases lay in between. Germline V gene data show CDR1 as LNHDA and CDR2 as SQIVND (reference sequence). The CDR3 contains 15 residues. CDR3 region: CASKSLTQGSGELFF. In nucleotides, the CDR3 is TGTGCCAGTAAAAGTCTTACCCAGGGGTCCGGGGAGCTGTTTTTT.